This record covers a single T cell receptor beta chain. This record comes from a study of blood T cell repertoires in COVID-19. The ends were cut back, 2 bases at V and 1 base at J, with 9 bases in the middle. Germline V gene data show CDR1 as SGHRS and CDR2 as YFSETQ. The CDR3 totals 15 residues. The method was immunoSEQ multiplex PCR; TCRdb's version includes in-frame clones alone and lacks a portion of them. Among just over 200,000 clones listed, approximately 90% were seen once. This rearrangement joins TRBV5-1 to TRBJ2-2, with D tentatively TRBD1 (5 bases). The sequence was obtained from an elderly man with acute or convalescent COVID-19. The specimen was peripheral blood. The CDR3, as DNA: TGCGCCAGCAGCTTAGGGGCAGGGAACACCGGGGAGCTGTTTTTT. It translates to CASSLGAGNTGELFF.